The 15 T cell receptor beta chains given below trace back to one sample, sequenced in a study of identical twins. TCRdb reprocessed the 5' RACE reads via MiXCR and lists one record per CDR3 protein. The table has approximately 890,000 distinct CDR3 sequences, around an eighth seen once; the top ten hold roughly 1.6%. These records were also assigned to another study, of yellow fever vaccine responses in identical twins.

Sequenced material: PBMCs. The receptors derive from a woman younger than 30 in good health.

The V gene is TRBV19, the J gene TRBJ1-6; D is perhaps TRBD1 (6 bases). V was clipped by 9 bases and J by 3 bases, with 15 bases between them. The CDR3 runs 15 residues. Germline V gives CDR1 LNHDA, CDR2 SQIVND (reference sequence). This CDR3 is CASSRGQLYNSPLHF. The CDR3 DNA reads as TGTGCCAGCAGCAGGGGCCAACTCTATAATTCACCCCTCCACTTT.

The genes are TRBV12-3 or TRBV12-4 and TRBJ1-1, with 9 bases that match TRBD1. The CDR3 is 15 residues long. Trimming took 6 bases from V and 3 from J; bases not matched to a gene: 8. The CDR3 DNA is TGTGCCAGCAGGGGATCCGGGACAGGGCACACTGAAGCTTTCTTT. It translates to CASRGSGTGHTEAFF.

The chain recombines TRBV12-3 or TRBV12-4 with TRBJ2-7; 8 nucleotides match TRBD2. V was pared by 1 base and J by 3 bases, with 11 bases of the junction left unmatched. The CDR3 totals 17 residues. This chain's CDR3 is CASSLGPGGFRVYEQYF. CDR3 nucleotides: TGTGCCAGCAGTTTAGGGCCGGGGGGGTTCCGAGTCTACGAGCAGTACTTC.

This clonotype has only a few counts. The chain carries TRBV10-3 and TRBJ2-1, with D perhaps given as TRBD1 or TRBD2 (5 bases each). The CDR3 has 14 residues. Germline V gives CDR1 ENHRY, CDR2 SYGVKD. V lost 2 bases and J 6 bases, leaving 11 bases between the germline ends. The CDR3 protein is CAISEGTVGNEQFF. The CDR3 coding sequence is TGTGCCATCAGTGAGGGGACCGTTGGCAATGAGCAGTTCTTC.

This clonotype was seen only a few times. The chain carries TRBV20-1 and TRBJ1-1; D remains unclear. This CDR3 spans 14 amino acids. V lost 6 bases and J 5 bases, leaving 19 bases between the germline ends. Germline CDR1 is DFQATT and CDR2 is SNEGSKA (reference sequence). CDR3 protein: CSAPPIGWETEAFF. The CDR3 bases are TGCAGTGCCCCCCCTATTGGGTGGGAGACTGAAGCTTTCTTT.

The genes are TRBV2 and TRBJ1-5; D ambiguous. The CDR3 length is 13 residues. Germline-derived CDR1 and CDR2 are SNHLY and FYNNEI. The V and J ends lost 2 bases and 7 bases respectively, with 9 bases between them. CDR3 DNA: TGTGCCAGCAGTGAACCCGGGCAACAGCCCCAGCATTTT. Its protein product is CASSEPGQQPQHF.

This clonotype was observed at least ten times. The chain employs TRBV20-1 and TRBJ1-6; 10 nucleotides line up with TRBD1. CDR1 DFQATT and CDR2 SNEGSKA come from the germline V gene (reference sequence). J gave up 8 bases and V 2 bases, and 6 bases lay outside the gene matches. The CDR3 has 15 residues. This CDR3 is CSARFRDRGYSPLHF. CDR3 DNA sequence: TGCAGTGCTAGATTCCGGGACAGGGGTTATTCACCCCTCCACTTT.

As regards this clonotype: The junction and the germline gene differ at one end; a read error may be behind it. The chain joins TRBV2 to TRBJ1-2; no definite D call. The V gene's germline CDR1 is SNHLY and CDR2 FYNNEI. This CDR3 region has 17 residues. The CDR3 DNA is TGTGCCAGCACTGAATCCACCATGGTTCTAAATAACTATGGCTACACCTTC. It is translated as CASTESTMVLNNYGYTF. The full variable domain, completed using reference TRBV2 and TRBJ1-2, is EPEVTQTPSHQVTQMGQEVILRCVPISNHLYFYWYRQILGQKVEFLVSFYNNEISEKSEIFDDQFSVERPDGSNFTLKIRSTKLEDSAMYFCASTESTMVLNNYGYTFGSGTRLTVV.

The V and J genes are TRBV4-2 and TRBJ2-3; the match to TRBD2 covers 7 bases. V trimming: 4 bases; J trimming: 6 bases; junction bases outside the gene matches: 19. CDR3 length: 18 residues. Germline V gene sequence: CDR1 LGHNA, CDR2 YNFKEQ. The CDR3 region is CASSPTATFRGVRDTQYF. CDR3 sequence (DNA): TGTGCCAGCAGCCCGACCGCCACCTTTCGGGGGGTACGTGATACGCAGTATTTT.

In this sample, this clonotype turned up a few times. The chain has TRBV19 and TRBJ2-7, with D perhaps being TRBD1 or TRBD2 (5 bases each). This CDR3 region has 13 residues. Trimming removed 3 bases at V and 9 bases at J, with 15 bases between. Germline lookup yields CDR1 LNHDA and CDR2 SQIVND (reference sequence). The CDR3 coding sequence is TGTGCCAGTAGTATGGGACCTCGAACACGGCAGTACTTC. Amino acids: CASSMGPRTRQYF.

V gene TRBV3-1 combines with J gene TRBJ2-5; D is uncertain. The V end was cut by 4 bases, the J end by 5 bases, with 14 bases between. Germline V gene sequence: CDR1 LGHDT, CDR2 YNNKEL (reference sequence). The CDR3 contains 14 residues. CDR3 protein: CASSPTVSRETQYF. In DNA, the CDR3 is TGTGCCAGCAGCCCTACAGTGAGTAGGGAGACCCAGTACTTC.

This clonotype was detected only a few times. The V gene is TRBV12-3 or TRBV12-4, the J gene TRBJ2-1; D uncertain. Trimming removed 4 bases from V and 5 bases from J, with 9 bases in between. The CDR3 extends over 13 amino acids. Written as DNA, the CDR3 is TGTGCCAGCAGTTCCCCGCATAACAATGAGCAGTTCTTC. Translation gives CASSSPHNNEQFF.

The CDR3 is CASSLGARDEKLFF. CDR3 DNA: TGTGCCAGCAGTTTAGGGGCCCGAGATGAAAAACTGTTTTTT. The chain uses TRBV28 and TRBJ1-4; D might be TRBD1 (5 bases). Trimming took 2 bases from V and 6 from J, leaving 10 bases between them. The CDR3 totals 14 residues. Per the germline V gene, CDR1 is MDHEN and CDR2 is SYDVKM.

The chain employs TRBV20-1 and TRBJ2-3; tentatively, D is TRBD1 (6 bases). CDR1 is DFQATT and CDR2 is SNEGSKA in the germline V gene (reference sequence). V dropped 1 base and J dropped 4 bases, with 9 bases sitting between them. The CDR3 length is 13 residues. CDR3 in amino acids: CSARGTVADTQYF. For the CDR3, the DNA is TGCAGTGCTAGAGGGACAGTAGCAGATACGCAGTATTTT.

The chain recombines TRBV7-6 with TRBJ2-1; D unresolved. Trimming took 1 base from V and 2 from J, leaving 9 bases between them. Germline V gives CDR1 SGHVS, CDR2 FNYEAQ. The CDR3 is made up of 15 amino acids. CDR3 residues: CASSLGLPPYNEQFF. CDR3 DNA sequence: TGTGCCAGCAGCTTAGGCCTCCCCCCCTACAATGAGCAGTTCTTC.